Below, one T cell receptor beta chain is given with its context. Its antigen is not identified. This sample was included in a study of cytomegalovirus exposure and HLA in healthy donors. The study sampled nominally healthy donors, though unrecorded immune exposures were likely. Primers: 60 Vbeta forward and 13 Jbeta reverse. Profiled with immunoSEQ multiplex PCR; TCRdb holds only in-frame clones, not every one. The table records about 73,000 clones, 60% to 85% of them present only once. This CDR3 region has 15 residues. J lost 6 bases, V lost 4 bases, and 8 bases had no gene match. Germline V gives CDR1 SGHTA, CDR2 FQGNSA. Study-wide points: CMV antigen specificity of a few CMV-associated chains was confirmed in vitro. The records held CMV serostatus as the only immune exposure information. Versus the approximately 700-donor mean, an Asian-associated ancestry cluster reportedly showed fewer N-insertions in a later analysis.

Sequencing used PBMCs. The receptor's source is a man in his sixties or seventies in good health and CMV-seronegative. The chain uses TRBV7-2 and TRBJ2-1; 8 bases are shared with TRBD1. This CDR3 reads CASSYTPDRVNEQFF. CDR3 bases: TGTGCCAGCAGCTACACCCCGGACAGGGTCAATGAGCAGTTCTTC.